Here is one TCR beta chain with its context. These data come from a study of blood T cell repertoires in COVID-19. V lost 0 bases and J lost 4; bases outside the gene matches: 2. CDR3 size: 14 residues. The germline V gene has CDR1 SGDLS and CDR2 YYNGEE. Method: immunoSEQ multiplex PCR; TCRdb's copy keeps in-frame clones and lacks some. The sample has about 370,000 clones; about 89% are singletons. The TCR originated in a woman in her thirties with COVID-19, enrolled during active disease. Sequencing was carried out using peripheral blood. The V gene is TRBV9, the J gene TRBJ2-7, with 9 bases matching TRBD2. The CDR3 loop reads CASSVGAGGYEQYF. DNA of the CDR3: TGTGCCAGCAGCGTAGGAGCGGGGGGATACGAGCAGTACTTC.